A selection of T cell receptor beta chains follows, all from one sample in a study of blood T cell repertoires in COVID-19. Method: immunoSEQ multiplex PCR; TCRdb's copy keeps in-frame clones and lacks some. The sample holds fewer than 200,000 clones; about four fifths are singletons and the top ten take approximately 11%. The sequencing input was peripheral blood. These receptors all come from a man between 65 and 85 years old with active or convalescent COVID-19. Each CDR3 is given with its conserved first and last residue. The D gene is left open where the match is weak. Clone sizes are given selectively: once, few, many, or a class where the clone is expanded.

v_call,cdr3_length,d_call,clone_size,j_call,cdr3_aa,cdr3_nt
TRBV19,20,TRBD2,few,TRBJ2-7,CASSVTSVASGLYRGYEQYF,TGTGCCAGTAGTGTGACGTCGGTCGCTAGCGGGCTTTACAGAGGATACGAGCAGTACTTC
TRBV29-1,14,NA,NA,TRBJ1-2,CSVEDTGRFHGYTF,TGCAGCGTTGAAGATACAGGACGATTTCATGGCTACACCTTC
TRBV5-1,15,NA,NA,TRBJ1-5,CASSLVGEVGQPQHF,TGCGCCAGCAGCTTGGTCGGGGAAGTTGGTCAGCCCCAGCATTTT
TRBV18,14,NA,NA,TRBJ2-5,CASSPGQPVETQYF,TGTGCCAGCTCACCTGGGCAGCCCGTGGAGACCCAGTACTTC
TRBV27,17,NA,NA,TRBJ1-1,CASRTVGGGGGNTEAFF,TGTGCCAGCAGGACAGTTGGTGGGGGAGGTGGGAACACTGAAGCTTTCTTT
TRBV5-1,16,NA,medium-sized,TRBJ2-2,CASSLATVANTGELFF,TGCGCCAGCAGCTTGGCCACGGTCGCGAACACCGGGGAGCTGTTTTTT
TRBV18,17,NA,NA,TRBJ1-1,CASSPRTGNRMNTEAFF,TGTGCCAGCTCACCTCGGACGGGGAACCGAATGAACACTGAAGCTTTCTTT
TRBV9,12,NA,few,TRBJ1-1,CASSVHGTEAFF,TGTGCCAGCAGCGTACACGGGACTGAAGCTTTCTTT
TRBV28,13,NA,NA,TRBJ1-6,CASTGQTNSPLHF,TGTGCCAGCACTGGCCAAACGAATTCACCCCTCCACTTT
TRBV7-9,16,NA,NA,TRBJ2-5,CASSLARAPERETQYF,TGTGCCAGCAGCTTAGCGCGGGCACCCGAACGGGAGACCCAGTACTTC
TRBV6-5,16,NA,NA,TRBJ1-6,CASSYSSVGVGSPLHF,TGTGCCAGCAGTTACTCGAGTGTTGGAGTTGGTTCACCCCTCCACTTT
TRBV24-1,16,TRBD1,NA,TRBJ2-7,CATSDPQGQDPYEQYF,TGTGCCACCAGTGATCCTCAGGGACAGGATCCCTACGAGCAGTACTTC
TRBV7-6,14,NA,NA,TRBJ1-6,CASTLGGGSSPLHF,TGTGCCAGCACCTTAGGCGGGGGTAGTTCACCCCTCCACTTT
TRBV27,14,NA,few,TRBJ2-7,CASSLSIHSYEQYF,TGTGCCAGCAGTTTAAGCATCCACTCCTACGAGCAGTACTTC
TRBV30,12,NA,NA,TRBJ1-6,CAQATRGSPLHF,TGTGCCCAAGCGACAAGGGGTTCACCCCTCCACTTT
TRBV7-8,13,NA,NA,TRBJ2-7,CASSLQGTYEQYF,TGTGCCAGCAGCTTACAGGGTACCTACGAGCAGTACTTC
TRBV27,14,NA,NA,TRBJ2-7,CASSLRWELREQYF,TGTGCCAGCAGTTTACGGTGGGAGCTCCGCGAGCAGTACTTC
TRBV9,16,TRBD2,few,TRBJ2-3,CASSVEDGRFTDTQYF,TGTGCCAGCAGCGTAGAAGACGGGAGGTTCACAGATACGCAGTATTTT
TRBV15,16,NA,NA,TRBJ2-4,CATSRVSGVAKNIQYF,TGTGCCACCAGCAGAGTATCAGGGGTAGCCAAAAACATTCAGTACTTC
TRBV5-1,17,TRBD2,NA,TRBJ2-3,CASSRTSGGGETDTQYF,TGCGCCAGCAGCCGGACTAGCGGGGGAGGTGAGACAGATACGCAGTATTTT
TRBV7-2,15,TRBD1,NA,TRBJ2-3,CASSFIPQQGDTQYF,TGTGCCAGCAGCTTTATACCCCAACAGGGGGATACGCAGTATTTT
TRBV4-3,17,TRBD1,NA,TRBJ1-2,CASTRTDRGLGGYGYTF,TGCGCCAGCACTCGAACGGACAGGGGGTTGGGAGGCTATGGCTACACCTTC
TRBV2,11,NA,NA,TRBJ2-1,CASSEEGEQFF,TGTGCCAGCAGTGAAGAGGGGGAGCAGTTCTTC
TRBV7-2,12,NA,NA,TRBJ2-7,CASSLRFGEQYF,TGTGCCAGCAGCTTACGGTTCGGCGAGCAGTACTTC
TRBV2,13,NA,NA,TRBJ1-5,CASTWDTNQPQHF,TGTGCCAGCACTTGGGACACCAATCAGCCCCAGCATTTT
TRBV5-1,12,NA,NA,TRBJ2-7,CASSLEAGEQYF,TGCGCCAGCAGCTTGGAGGCGGGGGAGCAGTACTTC
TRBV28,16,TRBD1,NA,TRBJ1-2,CASSLSRQGAYYGYTF,TGTGCCAGCAGTTTATCTCGACAGGGGGCGTACTATGGCTACACCTTC
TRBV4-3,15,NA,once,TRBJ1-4,CASSPSGPLDEKLFF,TGCGCCAGCAGCCCATCAGGGCCCCTCGATGAAAAACTGTTTTTT
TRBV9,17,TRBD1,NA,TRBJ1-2,CASSVDIWGQGDYGYTF,TGTGCCAGCAGCGTAGATATTTGGGGACAGGGCGACTATGGCTACACCTTC
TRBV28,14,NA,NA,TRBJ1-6,CASSPQGGNSPLHF,TGTGCCAGCAGCCCGCAGGGAGGGAATTCACCCCTCCACTTT
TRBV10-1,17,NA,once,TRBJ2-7,CASSPPLGSGGSYEQYF,TGCGCCAGCAGTCCGCCCCTAGGTAGCGGTGGCTCCTACGAGCAGTACTTC
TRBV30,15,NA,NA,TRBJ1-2,CAWSLEGGSGYGYTF,TGTGCCTGGAGCCTTGAGGGAGGATCTGGGTATGGCTACACCTTC
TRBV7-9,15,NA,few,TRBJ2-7,CASSWLMGPQDEQYF,TGTGCCAGCAGCTGGTTGATGGGCCCTCAGGACGAGCAGTACTTC
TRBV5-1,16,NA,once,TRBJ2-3,CASSFLQATSTDTQYF,TGCGCCAGCAGCTTCCTACAGGCTACTAGCACAGATACGCAGTATTTT
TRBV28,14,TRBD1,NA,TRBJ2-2,CASSDRAGTGELFF,TGTGCCAGCAGTGACAGGGCGGGCACCGGGGAGCTGTTTTTT
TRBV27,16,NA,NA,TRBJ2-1,CASYTTPRENHNEQFF,TGTGCCAGCTACACCACCCCAAGGGAGAACCACAATGAGCAGTTCTTC
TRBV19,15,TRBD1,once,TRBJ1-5,CASSVDRGPNQPQHF,TGTGCCAGTAGTGTCGACAGGGGGCCTAATCAGCCCCAGCATTTT
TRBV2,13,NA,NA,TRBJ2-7,CASSGYRSYEQYF,TGTGCCAGCAGTGGTTACCGGAGTTACGAGCAGTACTTC
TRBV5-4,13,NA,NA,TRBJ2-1,CASSPTTNNEQFF,TGTGCCAGCAGCCCAACTACAAACAATGAGCAGTTCTTC
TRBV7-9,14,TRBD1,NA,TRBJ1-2,CASSSGQGSDGYTF,TGTGCCAGCAGCTCCGGACAGGGGAGTGATGGCTACACCTTC
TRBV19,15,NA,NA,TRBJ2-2,CASSMQGMNTGELFF,TGTGCCAGTAGTATGCAGGGGATGAACACCGGGGAGCTGTTTTTT
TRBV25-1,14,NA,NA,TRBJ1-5,CASSKRWENQPQHF,TGTGCCAGCAGTAAAAGGTGGGAGAATCAGCCCCAGCATTTT
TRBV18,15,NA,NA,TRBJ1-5,CASSPAGVGNQPQHF,TGTGCCAGCTCACCGGCAGGGGTTGGCAATCAGCCCCAGCATTTT
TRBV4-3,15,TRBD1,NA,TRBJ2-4,CASSVKTGGLNIQYF,TGCGCCAGCAGCGTTAAGACAGGGGGGTTGAACATTCAGTACTTC
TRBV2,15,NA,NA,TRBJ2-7,CASSVGALLGYEQYF,TGTGCCAGCTCCGTGGGGGCGTTATTGGGGTACGAGCAGTACTTC
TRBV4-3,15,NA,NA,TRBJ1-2,CASSQDRADLYGYTF,TGCGCCAGCAGCCAAGACAGGGCGGACCTGTATGGCTACACCTTC
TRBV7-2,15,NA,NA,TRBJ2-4,CASSPPRPNGGIQYF,TGTGCCAGCAGCCCCCCCCGACCCAACGGGGGCATTCAGTACTTC
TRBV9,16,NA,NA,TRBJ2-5,CASSVNLAGGEETQYF,TGTGCCAGCAGCGTAAACCTCGCTGGAGGAGAGGAGACCCAGTACTTC